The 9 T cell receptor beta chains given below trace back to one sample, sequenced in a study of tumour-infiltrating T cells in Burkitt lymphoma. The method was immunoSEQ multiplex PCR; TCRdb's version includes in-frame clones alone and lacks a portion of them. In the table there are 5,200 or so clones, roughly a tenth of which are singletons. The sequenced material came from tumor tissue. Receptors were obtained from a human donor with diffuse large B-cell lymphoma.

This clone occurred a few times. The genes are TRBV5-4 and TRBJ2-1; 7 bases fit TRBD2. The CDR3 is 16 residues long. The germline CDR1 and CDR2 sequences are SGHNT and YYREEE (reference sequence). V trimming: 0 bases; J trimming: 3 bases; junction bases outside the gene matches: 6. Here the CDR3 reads CASSLASGLLYNEQFF. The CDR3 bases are TGTGCCAGCAGCTTGGCCTCGGGACTACTCTACAATGAGCAGTTCTTC.

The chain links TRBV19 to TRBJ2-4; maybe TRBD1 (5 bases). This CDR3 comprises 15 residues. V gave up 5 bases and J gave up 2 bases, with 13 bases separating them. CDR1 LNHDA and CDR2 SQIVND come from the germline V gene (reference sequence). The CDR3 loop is CASSLGVLSKNIQYF. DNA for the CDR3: TGTGCCAGTAGTCTAGGGGTGCTATCCAAAAACATTCAGTACTTC.

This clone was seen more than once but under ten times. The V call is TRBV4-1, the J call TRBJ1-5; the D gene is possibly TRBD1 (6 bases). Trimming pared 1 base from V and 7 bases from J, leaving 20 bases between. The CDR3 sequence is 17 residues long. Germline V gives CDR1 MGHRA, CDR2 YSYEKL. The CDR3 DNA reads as TGCGCCAGCAGCCAAGTCCCCCCAGGGGCAATAGGACAGCCCCAGCATTTT. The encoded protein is CASSQVPPGAIGQPQHF.

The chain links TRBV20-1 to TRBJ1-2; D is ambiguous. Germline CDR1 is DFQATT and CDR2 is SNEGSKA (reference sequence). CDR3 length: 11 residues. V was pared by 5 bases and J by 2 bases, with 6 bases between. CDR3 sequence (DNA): TGCAGTGCTCCAGGAAACTATGGCTACACCTTC. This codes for CSAPGNYGYTF.

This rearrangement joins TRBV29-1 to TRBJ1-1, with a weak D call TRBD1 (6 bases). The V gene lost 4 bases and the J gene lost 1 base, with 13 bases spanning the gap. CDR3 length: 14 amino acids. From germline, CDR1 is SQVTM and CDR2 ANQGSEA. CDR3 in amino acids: CSVARTVGNTEAFF. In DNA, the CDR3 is TGCAGCGTTGCTAGGACAGTAGGGAACACTGAAGCTTTCTTT. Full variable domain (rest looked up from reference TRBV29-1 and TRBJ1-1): SAVISQKPSRDICQRGTSLTIQCQVDSQVTMMFWYRQQPGQSLTLIATANQGSEATYESGFVIDKFPISRPNLTFSTLTVSNMSPEDSSIYLCSVARTVGNTEAFFGQGTRLTVV.

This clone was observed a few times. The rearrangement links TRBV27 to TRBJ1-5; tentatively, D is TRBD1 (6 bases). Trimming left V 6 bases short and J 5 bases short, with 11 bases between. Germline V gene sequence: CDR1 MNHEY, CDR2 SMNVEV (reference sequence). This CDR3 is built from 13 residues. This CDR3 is CASRPQGYQPQHF. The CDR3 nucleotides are TGTGCCAGCAGACCCCAGGGGTATCAGCCCCAGCATTTT.

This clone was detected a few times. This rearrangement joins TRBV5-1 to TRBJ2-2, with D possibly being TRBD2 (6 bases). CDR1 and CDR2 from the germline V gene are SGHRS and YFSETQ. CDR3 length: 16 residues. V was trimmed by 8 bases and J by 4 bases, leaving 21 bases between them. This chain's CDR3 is CASSPPRRDSTGELFF. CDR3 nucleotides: TGCGCCAGTTCTCCCCCGAGGAGGGATAGCACCGGGGAGCTGTTTTTT.

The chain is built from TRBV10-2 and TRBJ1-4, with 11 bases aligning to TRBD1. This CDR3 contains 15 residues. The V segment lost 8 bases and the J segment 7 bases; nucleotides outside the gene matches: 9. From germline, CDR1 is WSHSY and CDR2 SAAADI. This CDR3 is CASQSGQGAGEKLFF. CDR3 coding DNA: TGCGCCAGCCAGAGCGGACAGGGGGCGGGTGAAAAACTGTTTTTT.

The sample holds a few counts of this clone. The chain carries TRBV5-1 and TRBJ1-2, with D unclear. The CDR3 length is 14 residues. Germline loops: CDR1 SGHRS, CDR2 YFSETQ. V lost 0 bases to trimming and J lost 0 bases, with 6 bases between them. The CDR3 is CASSLERTNYGYTF. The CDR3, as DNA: TGCGCCAGCAGCTTGGAGCGAACTAACTATGGCTACACCTTC. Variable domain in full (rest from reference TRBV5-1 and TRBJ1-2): KAGVTQTPRYLIKTRGQQVTLSCSPISGHRSVSWYQQTPGQGLQFLFEYFSETQRNKGNFPGRFSGRQFSNSRSEMNVSTLELGDSALYLCASSLERTNYGYTFGSGTRLTVV.